The table lists the clone carrying this T cell receptor beta chain with a few counts. The antigen is not known. J lost 7 bases, V lost 4 bases, and 12 bases had no gene match. Germline lookup yields CDR1 SGDLS and CDR2 YYNGEE. The CDR3 is made up of 16 amino acids. The data were taken from a study of beta chain features in type 1 diabetes. Study findings and constraints: Across patients, naive, central memory and Treg TCRB repertoires exhibited apparently greater similarity than was observed across healthy donors. Whether TCRB rearrangement is influenced by HLA type went unresolved here.

Of the isolated RNA, all was reverse transcribed, and so the sequenced material was expressed TCRB transcripts. Data came from immunoSEQ multiplex PCR; TCRdb stores just in-frame clones and leaves some out. The sample lists more than 300,000 clones; roughly 8% were seen once. There was one heparinised blood draw per donor, averaging approximately 120 mL. CD45RO/CCR7/CD25/CD127/CD95/CD27 sorting isolated CD4+ naive, central memory, regulatory and stem cell-like memory cells. This receptor was identified in a woman between 18 and 29 years old in good health. The specimen sequenced was central memory CD4+ T cells from blood. This chain joins TRBV9 and TRBJ2-1, with TRBD2 identical over 9 bases. In DNA, the CDR3 is TGTGCCAGCAGCCTTCGCGGGACTAGCCTAGTTAATGAGCAGTTCTTC. As protein: CASSLRGTSLVNEQFF.